These 11 T cell receptor beta chains came from one sample sequenced in a study of T cells after yellow fever vaccination. TCRdb re-analysed the 5' RACE reads in MiXCR, keeping a single row per CDR3 protein. The table records 550,000 to 750,000 distinct CDR3 sequences, less than 15% of them present only once. The sample here was PBMCs, taken on the day of the yellow fever booster vaccination. These receptors all come from a man in his thirties or forties who received the YFV17D yellow fever vaccine.

This clonotype came up a few times. V and J are TRBV27 and TRBJ2-1; D uncertain. Per the germline V gene, CDR1 is MNHEY and CDR2 is SMNVEV (reference sequence). Trimming shortened V by 4 bases and J by 4 bases, and 11 bases separated the two germline ends. CDR3 length: 14 residues. The CDR3: CASSSHDQYNEQFF. The CDR3 DNA is TGTGCCAGCAGTTCCCACGATCAGTACAATGAGCAGTTCTTC.

This clonotype was observed a handful of times. V gene TRBV5-6 combines with J gene TRBJ2-1, with a tentative D call TRBD1 (6 bases). CDR3 length equals 14 residues. With 0 bases removed from V and 10 bases from J, the gap between germline ends came to 14 bases. Germline V gene data show CDR1 as SGHDT and CDR2 as YYEEEE. This chain's CDR3 is CASSLVSGVLEQFF. The CDR3 bases are TGTGCCAGCAGCTTGGTTTCAGGGGTGTTGGAGCAGTTCTTC.

The V call is TRBV28, the J call TRBJ2-7; D possibly corresponds to TRBD2 (6 bases). Per the germline V gene, CDR1 is MDHEN and CDR2 is SYDVKM. The CDR3 has 15 amino acids. V lost 2 bases to trimming and J lost 6 bases, with 17 bases between them. The CDR3 loop is CASSLLGTPGSEQYF. The CDR3, as DNA: TGTGCCAGCAGTTTACTTGGGACTCCGGGGTCCGAGCAGTACTTC.

This clonotype was observed a few times. This chain uses TRBV9 with TRBJ2-3; 7 nucleotides agree with TRBD1. CDR1 and CDR2 (germline): SGDLS, YYNGEE. V was clipped by 2 bases and J by 6 bases; unmatched bases: 9. The CDR3 consists of 15 residues. CDR3 nucleotide sequence: TGTGCCAGCAGCGTCGTTGGGACAGACGTGGATACGCAGTATTTT. Translating it yields CASSVVGTDVDTQYF.

J is TRBJ2-3 and V is TRBV5-8; D gene ambiguous. Per germline, CDR1 SGHTS and CDR2 YDEGEE. V shed 0 bases and J shed 7 bases, with 9 bases lying between them. The length of the CDR3 is 13 residues. In DNA, the CDR3 is TGTGCCAGCAGCTTGGCTGAGAGGTATACGCAGTATTTT. Translating gives CASSLAERYTQYF.

The chain has TRBV5-4 and TRBJ2-1; TRBD1 matches at 10 bases. After removal of 4 bases from V and 3 bases from J, the junction contained 4 bases not matched to a gene. The germline gives CDR1 SGHNT, CDR2 YYREEE (reference sequence). CDR3 length: 15 amino acids. In DNA form, the CDR3 reads TGTGCCAGCAGCCCCGGACAGGGGGACTACAATGAGCAGTTCTTC. It codes for CASSPGQGDYNEQFF.

V is TRBV7-3 and J is TRBJ1-1, with D uncertain. This CDR3 is built from 13 residues. The V end was cut by 5 bases, the J end by 6 bases, with 13 bases between. The germline CDR1 and CDR2 sequences are SGHTA and FQGTGA. CDR3 coding DNA: TGTGCCAGCAGCCAAAACAGCGTAGCTGAAGCTTTCTTT. This translates into CASSQNSVAEAFF.

In its sample, this clonotype was seen a few times. CDR3 amino acids: CAWAAVHNQPQHF. The CDR3 DNA sequence: TGTGCCTGGGCGGCGGTTCACAATCAGCCCCAGCATTTT. The gene calls are TRBV30 and TRBJ1-5; D not certain. This CDR3 comprises 13 residues. Trimming cost V 5 bases and J 3 bases, with 11 bases left between them. Germline V gene data show CDR1 as GTSNPN and CDR2 as SVGIG (reference sequence). Together with reference TRBV30 and TRBJ1-5, the CDR3 gives the full variable domain: SQTIHQWPATLVQPVGSPLSLECTVEGTSNPNLYWYRQAAGRGLQLLFYSVGIGQISSEVPQNLSASRPQDRQFILSSKKLLLSDSGFYLCAWAAVHNQPQHFGDGTRLSIL.

The CDR3 sequence: CSAKRTSGSPREQFF. For the CDR3, the DNA is TGCAGTGCCAAAAGGACTAGCGGGAGTCCCAGAGAGCAGTTCTTC. V and J are TRBV20-1 and TRBJ2-1; 13 bases map to TRBD2. Trimming cost V 6 bases and J 10 bases; bases outside gene matches: 12. CDR3 length: 15 residues. CDR1 DFQATT and CDR2 SNEGSKA come from the germline V gene (reference sequence).

This clonotype has a handful of counts. J is TRBJ2-1 and V is TRBV5-1; D may match TRBD1 or TRBD2 (6 bases each). Trimming left V 3 bases short and J 6 bases short, with 16 bases between. In germline, CDR1 is SGHRS, CDR2 YFSETQ. The CDR3 loop spans 15 amino acids. DNA of the CDR3: TGCGCCAGCAGCTCAAAGGGGGGTCTTGGCAATGAGCAGTTCTTC. Translating it yields CASSSKGGLGNEQFF.

This sequence joins TRBV6-1 and TRBJ2-3; TRBD1 agrees at 10 bases. CDR1 MNHNS and CDR2 SASEGT come from the germline V gene. V gave up 6 bases and J gave up 3 bases; unmatched junction bases: 6. This CDR3 contains 15 residues. CDR3 protein: CASRARDRGTDTQYF. The CDR3 nucleotides are TGTGCCAGCAGAGCACGGGACAGGGGAACAGATACGCAGTATTTT.